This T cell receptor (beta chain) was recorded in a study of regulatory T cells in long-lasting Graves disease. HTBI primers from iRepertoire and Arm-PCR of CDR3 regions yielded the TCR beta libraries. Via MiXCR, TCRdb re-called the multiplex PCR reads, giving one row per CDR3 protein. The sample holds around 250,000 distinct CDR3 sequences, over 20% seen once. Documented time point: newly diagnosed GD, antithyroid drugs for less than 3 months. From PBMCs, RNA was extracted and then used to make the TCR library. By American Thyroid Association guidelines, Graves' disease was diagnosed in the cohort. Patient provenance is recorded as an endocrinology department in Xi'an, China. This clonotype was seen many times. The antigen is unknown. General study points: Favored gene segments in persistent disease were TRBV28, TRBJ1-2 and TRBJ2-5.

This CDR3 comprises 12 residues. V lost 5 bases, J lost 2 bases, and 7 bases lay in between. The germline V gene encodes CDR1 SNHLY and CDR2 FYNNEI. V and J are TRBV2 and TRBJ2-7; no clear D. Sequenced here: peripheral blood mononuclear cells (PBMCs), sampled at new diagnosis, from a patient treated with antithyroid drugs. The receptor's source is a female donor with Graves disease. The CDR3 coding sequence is TGTGCCAGCAGTACTGAGACCTACGAGCAGTACTTC. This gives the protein CASSTETYEQYF.